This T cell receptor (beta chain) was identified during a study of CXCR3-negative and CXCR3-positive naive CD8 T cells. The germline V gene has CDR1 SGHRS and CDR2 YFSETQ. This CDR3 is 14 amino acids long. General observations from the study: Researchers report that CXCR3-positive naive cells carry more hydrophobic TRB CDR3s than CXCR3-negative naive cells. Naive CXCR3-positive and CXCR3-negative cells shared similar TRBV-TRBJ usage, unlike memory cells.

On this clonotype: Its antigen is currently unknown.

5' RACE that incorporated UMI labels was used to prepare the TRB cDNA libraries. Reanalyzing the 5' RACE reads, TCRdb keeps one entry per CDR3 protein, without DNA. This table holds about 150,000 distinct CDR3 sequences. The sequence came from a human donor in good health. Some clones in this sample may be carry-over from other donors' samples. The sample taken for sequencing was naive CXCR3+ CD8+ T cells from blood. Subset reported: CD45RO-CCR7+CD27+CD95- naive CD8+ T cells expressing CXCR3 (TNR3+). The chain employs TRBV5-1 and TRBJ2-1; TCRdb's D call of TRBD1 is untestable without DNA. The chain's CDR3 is CASSLAPGGYEQFF. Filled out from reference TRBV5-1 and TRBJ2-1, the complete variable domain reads KAGVTQTPRYLIKTRGQQVTLSCSPISGHRSVSWYQQTPGQGLQFLFEYFSETQRNKGNFPGRFSGRQFSNSRSEMNVSTLELGDSALYLCASSLAPGGYEQFFGPGTRLTVL.